This entry is about one T cell receptor beta chain. The data were taken from a study of T-cell memory formation after mild COVID-19. This CDR3 contains 13 residues. CDR1 is SGHTA and CDR2 is FQGTGA in the germline V gene. Trimming shortened V by 5 bases and J by 6 bases, and 13 bases separated the two germline ends. TCRdb processed the 5' RACE reads anew with MiXCR; each CDR3 protein has one entry. The sample includes nearly 110,000 distinct CDR3 sequences, approximately 15% of them seen just once. The sample taken for sequencing was PBMCs or a T cell subset sorted from them (not recorded which). This receptor was taken from an adult woman who had mild COVID-19 (a few samples of this study predate the infection). Cell type and time point are not known. The chain is built from TRBV7-3 and TRBJ1-1; maybe TRBD1 (5 bases). The chain's CDR3 is CASSPGTVAEAFF. The CDR3 DNA is TGTGCCAGCAGCCCTGGGACGGTGGCTGAAGCTTTCTTT.